The TCR beta chain described here comes from a study of blood T cell repertoires in COVID-19. J lost 4 bases, V lost 6 bases, and 8 bases had no gene match. This CDR3 has 13 residues. Germline CDR1 reads SQVTM; CDR2 reads ANQGSEA. The Seattle patients, enrolled during active infection, were followed longitudinally. How the authors handled the data: By means of reference gene primer amplification, nucleated cell counts were estimated. The protocol was immunoSEQ multiplex PCR, while the TCRdb copy is restricted to in-frame clones and leaves out a portion. D and trimming come from the DNA, and the V and J calls and clone size come from that table. The sample includes 300,000 to 350,000 clones, approximately 90% seen only once; the top ten take under 5%.

V gene TRBV29-1 combines with J gene TRBJ1-1; 7 bases are shared with TRBD1. The origin of this receptor is an older woman with COVID-19, enrolled during active disease. Input material: peripheral blood. The CDR3 DNA is TGCAGCGTCAACAGGGGACGGAGCACTGAAGCTTTCTTT. Amino acids: CSVNRGRSTEAFF.